The rows below give T cell receptor beta chains drawn from one sample of a study of technical replicates of blood from a handful of donors. The repertoire was sequenced with immunoSEQ multiplex PCR; TCRdb's copy has only in-frame clones and lacks some. The table shows about 93,000 clones, with about 96% occurring only once. Sequenced input: T cells isolated from PBMCs. Source of these receptors: a human donor in good health. Both conserved end residues are part of each CDR3. D genes are given only for firm matches. Size is stated for part of the rows, as once, few or many counts, or as a class when the clone is expanded.

- TRBJ1-2 TRBV27 - 13 CASSLWGQGGYTF TGTGCCAGCAGTCTGTGGGGGCAGGGTGGCTACACCTTC
TRBD1 TRBJ1-2 TRBV12-5 once 14 CASGHLDRVDGYTF TGTGCTAGTGGTCATCTAGACAGGGTTGATGGCTACACCTTC
- TRBJ1-1 TRBV6-6 - 14 CASSYTGWNTEAFF TGTGCCAGCAGTTACACAGGTTGGAACACTGAAGCTTTCTTT
- TRBJ1-3 TRBV28 - 15 CASKSSAQAPLTIYF TGTGCCAGCAAATCGTCGGCGCAAGCGCCACTCACCATATATTTT
- TRBJ1-1 TRBV19 - 15 CASPLRRGGTTEAFF TGTGCCAGCCCACTAAGGAGGGGCGGGACCACTGAAGCTTTCTTT
- TRBJ2-5 TRBV7-9 - 15 CASSPDYLPQETQYF TGTGCCAGCAGCCCTGACTATTTACCACAAGAGACCCAGTACTTC
TRBD1 TRBJ1-2 TRBV11-2 - 17 CASSTSSSLTGNYGYTF TGTGCCAGCAGCACTAGCTCTTCTCTGACAGGGAACTATGGCTACACCTTC
TRBD2 TRBJ2-7 TRBV7-8 - 20 CASSFYGGSRGVLRNYEQYF TGTGCCAGCAGCTTTTACGGGGGATCGCGGGGGGTATTGAGAAACTACGAGCAGTACTTC
TRBD1 TRBJ1-2 TRBV9 - 17 CASSPGTGATVNYGYTF TGTGCCAGCAGCCCAGGGACAGGGGCTACCGTTAACTATGGCTACACCTTC
TRBD2 TRBJ2-7 TRBV10-1 - 16 CASSDPGLAGDYEQYF TGCGCCAGCAGTGACCCCGGACTAGCGGGGGACTACGAGCAGTACTTC
TRBD1 TRBJ2-7 TRBV2 - 15 CASTLTVTGAYEQYF TGTGCCAGCACCCTAACTGTCACAGGGGCCTACGAGCAGTACTTC
- TRBJ1-1 TRBV9 - 16 CASSPLGIAGYTEAFF TGTGCCAGCAGCCCCCTAGGGATTGCAGGGTACACTGAAGCTTTCTTT
TRBD2 TRBJ2-3 TRBV7-6 - 16 CASSFRAAGEADTQYF TGTGCCAGCAGCTTCCGCGCAGCGGGGGAGGCAGATACGCAGTATTTT
TRBD1 TRBJ2-7 TRBV2 - 17 CASSEPRLGTGGYEQYF TGTGCCAGCAGTGAACCGAGACTGGGGACAGGGGGGTACGAGCAGTACTTC
TRBD2 TRBJ2-3 TRBV6-5 - 16 CASSYGTSDYTDTQYF TGTGCCAGCAGTTACGGGACTAGCGATTACACAGATACGCAGTATTTT
- TRBJ2-7 TRBV7-9 - 15 CASSIPYRDRNEQYF TGTGCCAGCAGCATTCCATACAGGGATAGGAACGAGCAGTACTTC